This T cell receptor beta chain comes out of a study of OX40 agonist ivuxolimab in advanced cancers. Study in general: Six ivuxolimab dose levels, 0.01 to 10 mg/kg, were given intravenously every 2 weeks.

About this clone itself: What it binds is not known.

Overall study results and limits: Averaged across samples, CD8+ T cells carried more expanded clones than CD4+ did.

V lost 3 bases and J lost 1; bases outside the gene matches: 7. Germline values: CDR1 MGHRA, CDR2 YSYEKL. This CDR3 is 17 amino acids long. Only in-frame clones appear in the TCRdb table, and some are missing; sequencing was by immunoSEQ multiplex PCR. The sample lists roughly 61,000 clones; around 92% were seen once. Here the sequenced sample was CD4+ or CD8+ T cells sorted from blood, taken in a trial of the OX40 agonist ivuxolimab. The genes are TRBV4-1 and TRBJ1-4; 8 bases match TRBD1. The receptor was isolated from an adult with an advanced solid tumor such as melanoma, head and neck, liver or kidney cancer. For the CDR3, the DNA is TGCGCCAGCAGCCACCCCAGGGGGCAGGGAACTAATGAAAAACTGTTTTTT. Its protein is CASSHPRGQGTNEKLFF.